Given below is one T cell receptor beta chain in context. Antigen: not known. The data stem from a study of OX40 agonist ivuxolimab in advanced cancers. In the study overall: The patients received ivuxolimab by intravenous route every 2 weeks at 0.01 to 10 mg/kg. The study enrolled dose-escalation patients with hepatocellular carcinoma, melanoma, renal cell or head and neck cancer.

Study outcomes and limitations: CD4+ and CD8+ blood T cells expanded clonally by week 6 at 0.1 to 3.0 mg/kg. Among the lowest peripheral clonal expansion occurred in 0.1-3.0 mg/kg partial responders.

The ends were cut back, 3 bases at V and 0 bases at J, with 6 bases in the middle. CDR3 length: 13 amino acids. CDR1 and CDR2 from the germline V gene are PRHDT and FYEKMQ (reference sequence). TCRdb's table, derived via immunoSEQ multiplex PCR, lists solely in-frame clones and lacks some. The table shows 50,000 to 75,000 clones, with roughly 85% occurring only once. The chain joins TRBV13 to TRBJ2-7; no clear D. Sequenced here: CD4+ or CD8+ T cells sorted from blood, sampled in a trial of the OX40 agonist ivuxolimab. The receptor comes from an adult with an advanced solid tumor such as melanoma, head and neck, liver or kidney cancer. CDR3: CASSFMNSYEQYF. The CDR3 coding sequence is TGTGCCAGCAGCTTTATGAACTCCTACGAGCAGTACTTC.